The T cell receptor (beta chain) under discussion was sequenced for a study of T-cell reconstitution after alpha-beta-depleted transplantation in children. Study-wide results and limits: In some patients, recipient T cells and intrathymic progenitors surviving conditioning explained high day-60 diversity.

With respect to this clonotype: Its antigen is still unknown.

There are 14 residues in the CDR3. Per the germline V gene, CDR1 is SGDLS and CDR2 is YYNGEE. V lost 4 bases, J lost 3 bases, and 4 bases stayed unmatched. Unique molecular identifiers were incorporated during preparation of the TCRbeta library. TCRdb ran MiXCR on the PCR reads and lists one entry per CDR3 protein. Of more than 400,000 distinct CDR3 sequences listed, about 10% are singletons. The chain carries TRBV9 and TRBJ2-5; TRBD2 matches 9 bases. The source of this sequence is a female patient younger than 10 who had a stem cell transplant for aplastic anemia, so the T cells may come from the graft donor. Sequencing was performed on PBMCs, mostly from graft donor cells, taken 180 days after TCRalphabeta/CD19-depleted stem cell transplant. Here the CDR3 DNA reads TGTGCCAGCAGCACTAGCGGGTACGAAGAGACCCAGTACTTC. Protein sequence: CASSTSGYEETQYF.